This TCR beta chain was found in a study of shared clonotypes between healthy human individuals. Across the study: The donor group consisted of two women and three men, aged 18 to 49. Study-level findings and limits: Rarefaction indicated that sorted-subset sequencing remained incomplete although depth was large.

Sequenced by immunoSEQ multiplex PCR; TCRdb stores in-frame clones only, minus some. The data show 2 million to 2.5 million clones, about 93% seen once. CD45RO-negative, CCR7-positively selected cells formed the naive CD8 fraction, excluding terminally differentiated effector memory CD45RA+ cells. Those who donated were healthy HIV-negative adults, with no recent acute infections or vaccinations reported. With respect to this clone: The antigen is not known.

The V end lost 2 bases, the J end lost 7 bases, and 12 bases lay between the germline ends. Germline CDR1 reads SEHNR; CDR2 reads FQNEAQ (reference sequence). There are 14 residues in the CDR3. This sequence joins TRBV7-9 and TRBJ2-1, with D possibly being TRBD2 (5 bases). The material sequenced was naive CD8+ T cells from PBMCs. The source of this sequence is a man aged 18 to 29 in good health. Some clones in this sample may be carry-over from other donors' samples. CDR3 in DNA: TGTGCCAGCAGCTTAACTAGTGTGAGAAATGAGCAGTTCTTC. Translated, it gives CASSLTSVRNEQFF. Drawing the rest from reference TRBV7-9 and TRBJ2-1, the complete variable domain is DTGVSQNPRHKITKRGQNVTFRCDPISEHNRLYWYRQTLGQGPEFLTYFQNEAQLEKSRLLSDRFSAERPKGSFSTLEIQRTEQGDSAMYLCASSLTSVRNEQFFGPGTRLTVL.